The rows below give T cell receptor beta chains drawn from one sample of a study of post-analysis software for immune sequencing data. Using its own MiXCR run on the PCR reads, TCRdb lists one record per CDR3 protein. The sample contains hundreds of thousands of distinct CDR3 sequences, 59% of which appear only once. Sequenced: blood. The receptors originated from a girl aged 2 to 9 with multiple sclerosis. The CDR3 runs from the conserved cysteine through the conserved F or W. D genes are given only for firm matches. Size is stated for part of the rows, as once, few or many counts, or as a class when the clone is expanded.

j_gene	len	abundance	d_gene	v_gene	CDR3nt	CDR3aa
TRBJ2-5	16	few	TRBD2	TRBV4-2	TGTGCCAGCAGCCAAGTAGCAGCGGGAGTTAGGGAGACCCAGTACTTC	CASSQVAAGVRETQYF
TRBJ2-6	13	NA	NA	TRBV20-1	TGCAGTGCTAGGCGTTCTGGGGCCAACGTCCTGACTTTC	CSARRSGANVLTF
TRBJ2-1	11	few	NA	TRBV20-1	TGCAGGGGGAAATCCGGCAATGAGCAGTTCTTC	CRGKSGNEQFF
TRBJ2-7	10	NA	NA	TRBV25-1	TGTGCCACCAAAGGCTACGAGCAGTACTTC	CATKGYEQYF
TRBJ2-2	13	few	NA	TRBV5-5	TGTGCCAGCAGCTTGGGACAGTTCGGGGAGCTGTTTTTT	CASSLGQFGELFF
TRBJ2-7	13	NA	NA	TRBV6-6	TGTGCCAGCAGCCTGGGACCTGACAGGGAGCAGTACTTC	CASSLGPDREQYF
TRBJ2-3	15	NA	TRBD1	TRBV12-3/TRBV12-4	TGTGCCAGCAGACCCGGACAGGTCAGCACAGATACGCAGTATTTT	CASRPGQVSTDTQYF
TRBJ1-1	13	NA	NA	TRBV29-1	TGCAGCGTTGGCCCGGGTTCGGACACTGAAGCTTTCTTT	CSVGPGSDTEAFF
TRBJ1-2	15	NA	TRBD1	TRBV11-3	TGTGCCAGCAGCTTAGAGGGACAGGCTGGCTATGGCTACACCTTC	CASSLEGQAGYGYTF
TRBJ2-7	17	NA	TRBD1	TRBV11-2	TGTGCCAGCAGCTTTGCCGGACAGGGGGCTAGGGACTACGAGCAGTACTTC	CASSFAGQGARDYEQYF
TRBJ2-6	16	NA	NA	TRBV27	TGTGCCAGCAGTTTTACCCCAGGGTCTGGGGCCAACGTCCTGACTTTC	CASSFTPGSGANVLTF
TRBJ1-1	16	NA	NA	TRBV5-4	TGTGCCAGCAAACCCCCCCAGGGGAGTTTGAACACTGAAGCTTTCTTT	CASKPPQGSLNTEAFF
TRBJ2-3	17	NA	NA	TRBV3-1	TGTGCCGGTCAGGAAATACGCGTGGAATCTAGCACAGATACGCAGTATTTT	CAGQEIRVESSTDTQYF
TRBJ2-1	16	many	TRBD2	TRBV29-1	TGCAGCGCCGGGACTAGCGGGAGCGAGGGCCTACCTGAGCAGTTCTTC	CSAGTSGSEGLPEQFF
TRBJ2-3	15	NA	TRBD2	TRBV20-1	TGCAGTGCTAGAGGACCCAGCGGGGGGGCAGATACGCAGTATTTT	CSARGPSGGADTQYF
TRBJ1-2	12	NA	NA	TRBV20-1	TGCAGTGCTTCAGGTTATACCTATGGCTACACCTTC	CSASGYTYGYTF
TRBJ2-1	15	NA	TRBD1	TRBV6-5	TGTGCCAGCAGTTTCAGGGGGATCTCCTACAATGAGCAGTTCTTC	CASSFRGISYNEQFF
TRBJ1-2	15	NA	NA	TRBV20-1	TGCAGTGCTCCATCCCCCTTCCGTAGGGCTCGCGGCTACACCTTC	CSAPSPFRRARGYTF
TRBJ2-7	14	NA	TRBD1	TRBV6-5	TGTGCCAGCAGTCCGCAGGGGGCCGCCTACGAGCAGTACTTC	CASSPQGAAYEQYF
TRBJ2-7	14	NA	NA	TRBV7-2	TGTGCCAGCCAGGGGGGAGTCCTATTCTACGAGCAGTACTTC	CASQGGVLFYEQYF
TRBJ2-1	15	NA	NA	TRBV25-1	TGTGCCAGCACCCCGTTGGGCGCTATCTACAATGAGCAGTTCTTC	CASTPLGAIYNEQFF
TRBJ2-1	13	NA	NA	TRBV7-9	TGTGCCAGCAGCATGAGCTGGCGCACTGAGCAGTTCTTC	CASSMSWRTEQFF
TRBJ2-3	14	NA	NA	TRBV7-2	TGTGCCAGCAGCCTCAGAATGAACACAGATACGCAGTATTTT	CASSLRMNTDTQYF
TRBJ2-7	15	few	NA	TRBV7-3	TGTGCCAGCAGCTTGGGGTTTCACGGGAGTGACGAGCAGTACTTC	CASSLGFHGSDEQYF
TRBJ1-1	14	NA	TRBD1	TRBV10-3	TGTGCCATCAGTGCCGACAGGGGGCAAAGTGAAGCTTTCTTT	CAISADRGQSEAFF
TRBJ2-5	15	few	TRBD1	TRBV5-1	TGCGCCAGCAGCTTGGGGGGAACAGGGGAAGAGACCCAGTACTTC	CASSLGGTGEETQYF
TRBJ2-1	15	few	NA	TRBV20-1	TGCAGTGCTAGTCGTCAGGGTCACTCCTACAATGAGCAGTTCTTC	CSASRQGHSYNEQFF
TRBJ2-1	14	few	NA	TRBV5-1	TGCGCCAGCAGCTTGGGAGGGGGGGCAGATGAGCAGTTCTTC	CASSLGGGADEQFF
TRBJ1-2	16	few	NA	TRBV29-1	TGCAGCGTTGATGGGGTCAGGGACGACTTCAACTATGGCTACACCTTC	CSVDGVRDDFNYGYTF
TRBJ2-1	14	NA	NA	TRBV5-6	TGTGCCAGCAGCTTGCTCGAGTACCAAGAGACCCAGTTCTTC	CASSLLEYQETQFF
TRBJ1-6	16	once	NA	TRBV2	TGTGCCAGCAGGAGGCTCATAAGCTCCTATAATTCACCCCTCCACTTT	CASRRLISSYNSPLHF
TRBJ2-5	13	NA	NA	TRBV20-1	TGCAGTGCTAGTGGGAACTCCCAAGAGACCCAGTACTTC	CSASGNSQETQYF
TRBJ1-3	16	NA	NA	TRBV6-5	TGTGCCAGCAGTTACTCATCGGACGTCCTAGGAAACACCATATATTTT	CASSYSSDVLGNTIYF
TRBJ2-7	15	NA	NA	TRBV4-1	TGCGCCAGCAGCCAAGAGTACCTCAGTATTGGCGAGCAGTACTTC	CASSQEYLSIGEQYF
TRBJ1-6	19	NA	TRBD1	TRBV20-1	TGCAGTGCTAGCAGGGACGTTCCGGGACAGGGGTCCTATAATTCACCCCTCCACTTT	CSASRDVPGQGSYNSPLHF
TRBJ2-7	12	NA	NA	TRBV2	TGTGCCAGCGGTATTAGGACCTACGAGCAGTACTTC	CASGIRTYEQYF